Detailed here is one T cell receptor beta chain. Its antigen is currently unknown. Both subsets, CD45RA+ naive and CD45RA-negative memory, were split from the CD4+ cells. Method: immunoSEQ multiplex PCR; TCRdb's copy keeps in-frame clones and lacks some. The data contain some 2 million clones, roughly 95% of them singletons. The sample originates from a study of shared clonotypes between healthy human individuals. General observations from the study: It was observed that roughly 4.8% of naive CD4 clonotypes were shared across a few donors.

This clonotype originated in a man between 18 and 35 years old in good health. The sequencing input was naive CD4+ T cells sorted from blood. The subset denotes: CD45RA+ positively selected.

Written as DNA, the CDR3 is TGTGCCAGCAACCTCAGGGGGCTGCGCACTGAAGCTTTCTTT. Translation gives CASNLRGLRTEAFF. The chain carries TRBV6-1 and TRBJ1-1; 8 bases agree with TRBD1. The CDR3 has 14 residues. Germline lookup yields CDR1 MNHNS and CDR2 SASEGT. Trimming removed 7 bases from V and 4 bases from J; junction bases left unmatched: 8.